This T cell receptor beta chain came from a study of blood T cell repertoires in COVID-19 (dated by TCRdb to 2019 to 2021). Notes on the research overall: Samples from collaborators originated in the United States, Italy and Spain and spanned both the acute and convalescent phases of COVID-19. The prospective study material was composed of cDNA or gDNA derived from T cells, B-cell-depleted T cells, or PBMCs. The dataset comprised deeply sampled blood TCRbeta repertoires from subjects exposed to, actively infected with, or recovered from COVID-19. The repertoires were released in a freely available public database meant as a resource for research on the immune response to SARS-CoV-2. Samples were obtained from the ongoing ImmuneRACE study (first 160 participants) and from 950 to 1,500 subjects provided by 6 global collaborators. Sample metadata almost always included a de-identified subject ID, COVID-19 status, age in years and sex. Where HLA class I and class II types were available, the types were taken from metadata supplied by the sample provider, not from assay-based typing.

In the prospective study, participants were about 18 to 90 years old, resided in about 25 geographic areas of the United States, and were enrolled through a virtual design. Cohort assignment in the prospective study relied on participant-reported clinical history from a screening survey and a study questionnaire. Recovered participants in ImmuneRACE Cohort 3 were defined as having two consecutive negative NP/OP PCR tests, clearance from a healthcare professional, or resolution of symptoms. Mobile phlebotomists in the prospective study collected whole blood, serum and a nasopharyngeal or oropharyngeal swab from every participant. Additional blood draws and questionnaires over an approximately 2-month period could optionally be provided by prospective study participants. Before DNA extraction, blood samples from the prospective study were shipped at room temperature or frozen. The CDR3 holds 15 amino acids from the cysteine to the phenylalanine. Only the CDR3 part of the read is kept: 45 bases, read in frame from the first base. CDR1 and CDR2 are read off the germline V gene as MNHEY and SVGAGI. V sheds 2 bases and J sheds 8 bases, leaving 15 bases between their ends.

TCRbeta CDR3 regions were amplified from genomic DNA using the immunoSEQ Assay, a bias-controlled multiplex PCR. Regarding the original processing steps: The number of nucleated cells in each sample was estimated by amplification of reference gene primers within the assay. Sequence reads were collapsed and filtered to measure the absolute abundance of every unique TCRbeta CDR3 rearrangement. For each sample, productive Simpson clonality was calculated as the square root of Simpson's diversity index over productive rearrangements. TCRdb took this table from immuneACCESS and kept in-frame rearrangements with V and J called. Such tables lack part of the clones; where checked against another copy, unresolved V genes explain under half of the gap, and the rest is unexplained. From that table come the V and J calls and clone size; the DNA was used to work out D and trimming. This sample is represented by 150,000 to 190,000 clones; about 80% of them were singletons. The leading ten clones occupy under 9.5% of the sample.

A single count supports this clone. The antigen it recognizes is unknown. No base quality values were provided; no much bigger clone lies one nucleotide off. On the study overall, not on this receptor specifically: The amount of clinical and demographic metadata varied by source and participant and was provided uncurated.

The chain uses TRBV6-5 and TRBJ1-4; TRBD1 is a possible D gene, resting on 5 matching bases. The TCR comes from a man aged 45-65 years who had recovered from COVID-19. Sequencing was performed on PBMCs or T cells enriched from blood (not recorded which). The CDR3 corresponds to CASSYQGGAGEKLFF. At the DNA level, the sequence is TGTGCCAGCAGTTACCAGGGAGGGGCTGGGGAAAAACTGTTTTTT.